This is a list of T cell receptor beta chains from one sample in a study of blood T cells in healthy people across ages. TCRdb used MiXCR to reprocess the 5' RACE reads, holding one entry per CDR3 protein. This table holds 450,000 to 600,000 distinct CDR3 sequences, roughly a quarter found once. The same specimen was also included in a second study, on T cells of mothers and their children.

Sequenced: blood. Source of these receptors: a boy between 2 and 10 years old in good health. The CDR3 runs from the conserved cysteine through the conserved F or W. A D gene is named only where the DNA matches it firmly. Only some rows state a clone size, as once, few, many or a class for expanded clones.

J gene: TRBJ2-3
V gene: TRBV7-2
D gene: NA
clone size: NA
CDR3 DNA: TGTGCCAGCAGCTCTACTGATGATACGCAGTATTTT
CDR3 protein: CASSSTDDTQYF

J gene: TRBJ2-2
V gene: TRBV27
D gene: NA
clone size: few
CDR3 DNA: TGTGCCAGCAGTTTTGTGGGTACCGGGGAGCTGTTTTTT
CDR3 protein: CASSFVGTGELFF

J gene: TRBJ2-5
V gene: TRBV3-1
D gene: NA
clone size: NA
CDR3 DNA: TGTGCCAGCAGCCAGGCCAGGGGTGAAGAGACCCAGTACTTC
CDR3 protein: CASSQARGEETQYF

J gene: TRBJ2-1
V gene: TRBV12-3/TRBV12-4
D gene: NA
clone size: few
CDR3 DNA: TGTGCCAGCAGTTTTATCGCGGGGTACAATGAGCAGTTCTTC
CDR3 protein: CASSFIAGYNEQFF

J gene: TRBJ2-1
V gene: TRBV28
D gene: TRBD1
clone size: NA
CDR3 DNA: TGTGCCAGCAGTTATACAGGGGAAGCTGAGCAGTTCTTC
CDR3 protein: CASSYTGEAEQFF

J gene: TRBJ1-1
V gene: TRBV12-3/TRBV12-4
D gene: NA
clone size: NA
CDR3 DNA: TGTGCCAGCAGTCAGGGTTGGACTGAAGCTTTCTTT
CDR3 protein: CASSQGWTEAFF

J gene: TRBJ2-7
V gene: TRBV10-3
D gene: NA
clone size: NA
CDR3 DNA: TGTGCCATCAGTGAGTCCTTAGGGGGTTCGAACGAGCAGTACTTC
CDR3 protein: CAISESLGGSNEQYF

J gene: TRBJ2-3
V gene: TRBV9
D gene: NA
clone size: NA
CDR3 DNA: TGTGCCAGCAGCGTTGGGGCTTTGCGCACAGATACGCAGTATTTT
CDR3 protein: CASSVGALRTDTQYF

J gene: TRBJ1-2
V gene: TRBV7-9
D gene: NA
clone size: few
CDR3 DNA: TGTGCCAGCCTACCGGAAGCTCACTATGGCTACACCTTC
CDR3 protein: CASLPEAHYGYTF

J gene: TRBJ2-5
V gene: TRBV6-5
D gene: NA
clone size: few
CDR3 DNA: TGTGCCAGCAGTTACTCAGTAGCGGCTCACCAAGAGACCCAGTACTTC
CDR3 protein: CASSYSVAAHQETQYF

J gene: TRBJ1-2
V gene: TRBV11-2
D gene: TRBD1
clone size: few
CDR3 DNA: TGTGCCAGCAGCTTAGATGGGGGACAGGGTTATGGCTACACCTTC
CDR3 protein: CASSLDGGQGYGYTF

J gene: TRBJ2-7
V gene: TRBV29-1
D gene: NA
clone size: NA
CDR3 DNA: TGCAGCGTTGTTCTCCGAGCCTACGAGCAGTACTTC
CDR3 protein: CSVVLRAYEQYF

J gene: TRBJ2-1
V gene: TRBV7-2
D gene: NA
clone size: NA
CDR3 DNA: TGTGCCAGCAGCATAGCGGCGCACAATGAGCAGTTCTTC
CDR3 protein: CASSIAAHNEQFF

J gene: TRBJ1-2
V gene: TRBV15
D gene: NA
clone size: NA
CDR3 DNA: TGTGCCACCAGCAGTCAGGGACTATATGGCTACACCTTC
CDR3 protein: CATSSQGLYGYTF

J gene: TRBJ1-3
V gene: TRBV6-5
D gene: NA
clone size: NA
CDR3 DNA: TGTGCCAGCAGTTACGATGCCTCTGGAAACACCATATATTTT
CDR3 protein: CASSYDASGNTIYF

J gene: TRBJ2-6
V gene: TRBV4-3
D gene: NA
clone size: NA
CDR3 DNA: TGCGCCAGCAGCCAAGGGACCGTCTCTGGGGCCAACGTCCTGACTTTC
CDR3 protein: CASSQGTVSGANVLTF

J gene: TRBJ2-3
V gene: TRBV19
D gene: NA
clone size: NA
CDR3 DNA: TGTGCCAGTAGTATCTGGGCAGAGAGCACAGATACGCAGTATTTT
CDR3 protein: CASSIWAESTDTQYF

J gene: TRBJ2-1
V gene: TRBV5-1
D gene: NA
clone size: NA
CDR3 DNA: TGCGCCAGCAGCTTGACCGGACGCTCCTACAATGAGCAGTTCTTC
CDR3 protein: CASSLTGRSYNEQFF

J gene: TRBJ2-1
V gene: TRBV20-1
D gene: NA
clone size: NA
CDR3 DNA: TGCAGTGCTAGATGGCATAAATCCTACAATGAGCAGTTCTTC
CDR3 protein: CSARWHKSYNEQFF

J gene: TRBJ2-1
V gene: TRBV5-1
D gene: TRBD2
clone size: NA
CDR3 DNA: TGCGCCAGCAGCTCGGCTAGCGGGGGGGCGGTCAATGAGCAGTTCTTC
CDR3 protein: CASSSASGGAVNEQFF